The TCR beta chain described here comes from a study of cytomegalovirus exposure and HLA in healthy donors. Across the whole study: According to later analysis, the same platform produced the 120 validation and approximately 700 first-cohort repertoires.

Study-wide findings and caveats: In a later analysis, first-cohort TCR clusters were found to tend to co-occur in the 130 or so validation repertoires.

A remark on this clone: The antigen remains unidentified.

The method was immunoSEQ multiplex PCR; TCRdb's version includes in-frame clones alone and lacks a portion of them. The sample holds 200,000 to 250,000 clones, about 88% seen once. The approximately 120-subject validation cohort, separate from the 666-subject first cohort, included the donors. Germline-derived CDR1 and CDR2 are MNHNS and SASEGT. The CDR3 loop spans 13 amino acids. V was clipped by 3 bases and J by 8 bases, with 13 bases between them. V is TRBV6-1 and J is TRBJ1-2; a possible D gene is TRBD1 (5 bases). Sequencing was performed on PBMCs. This receptor was taken from a man between 18 and 29 years old in good health and CMV-seropositive. CDR3 region: CASSDQGAWGYTF. The CDR3 DNA sequence: TGTGCCAGCAGTGATCAAGGGGCCTGGGGCTACACCTTC.